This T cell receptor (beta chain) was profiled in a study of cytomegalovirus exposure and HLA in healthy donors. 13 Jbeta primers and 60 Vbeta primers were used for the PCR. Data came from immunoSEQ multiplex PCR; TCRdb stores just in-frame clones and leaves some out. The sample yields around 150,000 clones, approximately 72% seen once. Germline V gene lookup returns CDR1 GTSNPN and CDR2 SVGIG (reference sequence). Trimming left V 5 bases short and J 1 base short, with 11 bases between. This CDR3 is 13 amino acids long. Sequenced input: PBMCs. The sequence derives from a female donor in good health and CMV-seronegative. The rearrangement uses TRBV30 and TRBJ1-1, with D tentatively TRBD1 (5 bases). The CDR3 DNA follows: TGTGCCTGGCGGACACGTTCGAACACTGAAGCTTTCTTT. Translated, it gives CAWRTRSNTEAFF.